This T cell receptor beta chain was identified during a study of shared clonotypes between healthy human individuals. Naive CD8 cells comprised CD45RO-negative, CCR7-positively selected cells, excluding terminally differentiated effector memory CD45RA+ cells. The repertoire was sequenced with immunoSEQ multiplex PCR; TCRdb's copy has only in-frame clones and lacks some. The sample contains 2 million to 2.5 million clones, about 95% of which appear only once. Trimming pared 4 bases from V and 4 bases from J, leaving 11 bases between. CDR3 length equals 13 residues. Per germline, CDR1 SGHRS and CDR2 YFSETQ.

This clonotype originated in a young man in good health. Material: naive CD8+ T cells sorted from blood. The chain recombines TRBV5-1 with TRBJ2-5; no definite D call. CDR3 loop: CASSPYGRETQYF. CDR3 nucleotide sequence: TGCGCCAGCAGCCCTTATGGCCGAGAGACCCAGTACTTC. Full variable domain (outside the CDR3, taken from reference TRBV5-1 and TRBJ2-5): KAGVTQTPRYLIKTRGQQVTLSCSPISGHRSVSWYQQTPGQGLQFLFEYFSETQRNKGNFPGRFSGRQFSNSRSEMNVSTLELGDSALYLCASSPYGRETQYFGPGTRLLVL.